The 2 T cell receptor beta chains presented below share a single source sample, sequenced in a study of cytomegalovirus exposure and HLA in healthy donors. 60 Vbeta and 13 Jbeta primers were used in PCR. Generated by immunoSEQ multiplex PCR, the TCRdb table keeps only in-frame clones and is missing some. The repertoire holds about 120,000 clones, with 65% to 80% as singletons. The sequencing sample was made of PBMCs. The receptors stem from a woman aged 40 to 55 in good health and CMV-seropositive.

The rearrangement links TRBV5-4 to TRBJ2-3; TRBD2 agrees at 7 bases. Germline V gene data show CDR1 as SGHNT and CDR2 as YYREEE (reference sequence). The CDR3 runs 15 residues. Trimming cost V 4 bases and J 4 bases; bases outside gene matches: 9. This chain's CDR3 is CASSTGTSASDTQYF. The DNA for the CDR3 is TGTGCCAGCAGCACCGGAACTAGCGCTTCAGATACGCAGTATTTT.

In this sample, this clone turned up a few times. The V gene is TRBV6-1, the J gene TRBJ1-1, with a weak D call TRBD1 (6 bases). This CDR3 spans 14 amino acids. The germline gives CDR1 MNHNS, CDR2 SASEGT. V lost 2 bases to trimming and J lost 4 bases, with 11 bases between them. CDR3 DNA: TGTGCCAGCAGTGAACCGGGACAAAGCACTGAAGCTTTCTTT. Protein product: CASSEPGQSTEAFF.